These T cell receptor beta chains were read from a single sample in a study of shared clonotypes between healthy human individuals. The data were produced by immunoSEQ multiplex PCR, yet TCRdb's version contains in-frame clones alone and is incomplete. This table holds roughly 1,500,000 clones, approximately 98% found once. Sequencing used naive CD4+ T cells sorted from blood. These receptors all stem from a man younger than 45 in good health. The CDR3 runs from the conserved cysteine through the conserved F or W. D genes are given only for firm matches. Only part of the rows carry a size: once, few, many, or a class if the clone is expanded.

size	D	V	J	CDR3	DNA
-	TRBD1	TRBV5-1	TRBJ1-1	CASSFSARQGATTEAFF	TGCGCCAGCAGCTTTTCAGCAAGGCAGGGGGCAACCACTGAAGCTTTCTTT
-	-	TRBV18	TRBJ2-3	CASSPLRTKGQDTQYF	TGTGCCAGCTCACCGTTAAGGACTAAAGGTCAGGATACGCAGTATTTT
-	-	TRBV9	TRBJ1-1	CASSVDRVNTEAFF	TGTGCCAGCAGCGTAGACCGGGTGAACACTGAAGCTTTCTTT
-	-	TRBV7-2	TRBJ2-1	CASSFRVGNEQFF	TGTGCCAGCAGCTTTAGGGTGGGCAATGAGCAGTTCTTC
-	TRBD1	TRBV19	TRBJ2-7	CASSQIQGEQYF	TGTGCCAGTAGTCAAATACAGGGGGAGCAGTACTTC
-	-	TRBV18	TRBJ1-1	CASSKEGAEAFF	TGTGCCAGCTCAAAAGAGGGTGCTGAAGCTTTCTTT
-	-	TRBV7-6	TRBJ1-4	CASSLLRGADEKLFF	TGTGCCAGCAGCTTACTCAGGGGAGCGGATGAAAAACTGTTTTTT
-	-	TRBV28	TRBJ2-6	CASSLAGFGANVLTF	TGTGCCAGCAGTTTGGCCGGATTTGGGGCCAACGTCCTGACTTTC
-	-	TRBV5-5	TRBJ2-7	CASSQRLSSYEQYF	TGTGCCAGCAGCCAACGACTTAGCTCCTACGAGCAGTACTTC
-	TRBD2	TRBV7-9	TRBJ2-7	CASSLASGYSYEQYF	TGTGCCAGCAGCCTTGCTAGCGGGTACTCCTACGAGCAGTACTTC
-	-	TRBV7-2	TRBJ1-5	CASSNYSQPQHF	TGTGCCAGCAGCAATTATAGTCAGCCCCAGCATTTT
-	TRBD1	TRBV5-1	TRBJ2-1	CASSWGQASLGQFF	TGCGCCAGCAGCTGGGGACAGGCCTCCTTGGGGCAGTTCTTC
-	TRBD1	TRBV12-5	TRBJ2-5	CASGTGGLSRETQYF	TGTGCTAGTGGGACAGGGGGCCTCAGCAGGGAGACCCAGTACTTC
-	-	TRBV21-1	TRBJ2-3	CASSKGSGFLTQYF	TGTGCCAGCAGCAAAGGTTCGGGGTTCCTGACGCAGTATTTT
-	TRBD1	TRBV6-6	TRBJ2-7	CASSYSGRDSYEQYF	TGTGCCAGCAGTTACTCAGGCCGGGACAGTTACGAGCAGTACTTC
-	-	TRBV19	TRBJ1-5	CASLGGDRNQPQHF	TGTGCCAGTCTCGGGGGGGACCGCAATCAGCCCCAGCATTTT
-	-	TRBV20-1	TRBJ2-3	CSAISSYTQYF	TGCAGTGCTATTTCGAGCTATACGCAGTATTTT
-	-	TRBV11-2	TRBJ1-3	CASSLVGRGGGNTIYF	TGTGCCAGCAGCTTAGTCGGCAGGGGCGGTGGAAACACCATATATTTT
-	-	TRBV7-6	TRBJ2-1	CASSLSPVSSYNEQFF	TGTGCCAGCAGCCTGAGCCCGGTGAGCTCCTACAATGAGCAGTTCTTC
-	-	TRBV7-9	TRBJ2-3	CASSLRSPRTDTQYF	TGTGCCAGCAGTCTTAGAAGTCCCCGCACAGATACGCAGTATTTT
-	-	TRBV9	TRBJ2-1	CASSVGGFEQFF	TGTGCCAGCAGCGTAGGTGGGTTTGAGCAGTTCTTC
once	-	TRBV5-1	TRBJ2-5	CASSPDLLETQYF	TGCGCCAGCAGCCCCGACCTCTTAGAGACCCAGTACTTC
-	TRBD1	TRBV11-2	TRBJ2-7	CASSSRTGLPLNEQYF	TGTGCCAGCAGCTCAAGGACAGGGCTGCCGTTGAACGAGCAGTACTTC
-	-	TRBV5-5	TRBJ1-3	CASSPGRPSGNTIYF	TGTGCCAGCAGCCCGGGACGGCCGTCTGGAAACACCATATATTTT
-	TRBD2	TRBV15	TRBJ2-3	CATRSGTSGRTDTQYF	TGTGCCACCAGGAGTGGGACTAGCGGGCGCACAGATACGCAGTATTTT
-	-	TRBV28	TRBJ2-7	CASSLPTGSSYEQYF	TGTGCCAGCAGTCTTCCTACAGGGTCCTCCTACGAGCAGTACTTC
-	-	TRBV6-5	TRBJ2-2	CASSLGQVRTGELFF	TGTGCCAGCAGTTTGGGGCAGGTCAGGACCGGGGAGCTGTTTTTT
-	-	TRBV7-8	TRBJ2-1	CASSSRHGGEQFF	TGTGCCAGCAGCTCTCGACATGGGGGTGAGCAGTTCTTC
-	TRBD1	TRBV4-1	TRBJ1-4	CASSLGTGSEKLFF	TGCGCCAGCAGCCTCGGGACAGGGAGTGAAAAACTGTTTTTT
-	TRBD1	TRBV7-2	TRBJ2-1	CASSLVQGQSNEQFF	TGTGCCAGCAGCTTAGTTCAGGGACAGTCCAATGAGCAGTTCTTC
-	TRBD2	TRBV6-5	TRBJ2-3	CASREMGLVGGRYF	TGTGCCAGCCGCGAAATGGGACTAGTGGGGGGTCGGTATTTT
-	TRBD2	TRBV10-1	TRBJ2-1	CASRAPSGSYFF	TGCGCCAGCAGGGCCCCTAGCGGGAGTTATTTCTTC
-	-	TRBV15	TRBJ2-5	CATSRRQRETQYF	TGTGCCACCAGCCGACGACAGCGGGAGACCCAGTACTTC
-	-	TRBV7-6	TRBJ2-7	CASSTRAGSEQYF	TGTGCCAGCAGTACTCGGGCCGGGTCGGAGCAGTACTTC
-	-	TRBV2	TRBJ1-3	CASLRTINGNTIYF	TGTGCCAGCCTCCGGACCATTAACGGGAACACCATATATTTT
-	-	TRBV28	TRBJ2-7	CASRTSGVYEQYF	TGTGCCAGCAGGACATCAGGTGTCTACGAGCAGTACTTC
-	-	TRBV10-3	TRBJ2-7	CAISDAGSGSHEQYF	TGTGCCATCAGTGATGCGGGTAGCGGTTCTCACGAGCAGTACTTC
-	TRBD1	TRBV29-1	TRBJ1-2	CSVEEDRGVYGYTF	TGCAGCGTTGAGGAGGACAGGGGGGTGTATGGCTACACCTTC
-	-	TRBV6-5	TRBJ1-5	CASSDLSNQPQHF	TGTGCCAGCAGCGATCTGAGCAATCAGCCCCAGCATTTT
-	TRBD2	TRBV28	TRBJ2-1	CASMPSGRSNEQFF	TGTGCCAGCATGCCTAGCGGGAGATCTAATGAGCAGTTCTTC
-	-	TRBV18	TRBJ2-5	CATSGAGGQETQYF	TGTGCCACCTCAGGCGCCGGAGGGCAAGAGACCCAGTACTTC
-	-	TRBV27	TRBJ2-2	CASSLKGVYTGELFF	TGTGCCAGCAGTTTAAAGGGGGTGTACACCGGGGAGCTGTTTTTT
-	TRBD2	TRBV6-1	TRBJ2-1	CASSGVREGVEQFF	TGTGCCAGCAGTGGGGTGCGGGAGGGCGTTGAGCAGTTCTTC
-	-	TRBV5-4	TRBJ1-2	CASSRTEYGYTF	TGTGCCAGCAGCCGAACAGAGTATGGCTACACCTTC
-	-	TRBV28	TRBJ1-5	CASSLWTLWWFPNQPQHF	TGTGCCAGCAGTTTATGGACCCTTTGGTGGTTCCCGAATCAGCCCCAGCATTTT